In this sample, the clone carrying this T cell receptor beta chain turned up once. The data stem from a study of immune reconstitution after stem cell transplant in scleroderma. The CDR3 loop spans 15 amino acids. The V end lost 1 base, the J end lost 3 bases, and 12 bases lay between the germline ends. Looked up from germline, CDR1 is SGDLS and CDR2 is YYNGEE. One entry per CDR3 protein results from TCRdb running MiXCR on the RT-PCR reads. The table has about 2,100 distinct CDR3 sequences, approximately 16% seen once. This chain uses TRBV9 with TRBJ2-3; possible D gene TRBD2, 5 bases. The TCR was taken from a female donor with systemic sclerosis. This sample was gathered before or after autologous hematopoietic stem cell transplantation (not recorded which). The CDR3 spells CASSVREVSTDTQYF. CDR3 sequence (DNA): TGTGCCAGCAGCGTACGGGAAGTGAGTACAGATACGCAGTATTTT.